This T cell receptor (beta chain) comes out of a study of CD8 T cells in Susac syndrome. The CDR3 runs 10 residues. A quantity of about 0.5 to 1 ug RNA underwent reverse transcription using random hexamers. TCRdb analysed the immunoSEQ multiplex PCR reads with MiXCR anew, one entry per CDR3 protein. This sample yields some 110,000 distinct CDR3 sequences, of which 90% to 95% are seen a single time; roughly 0.29% belongs to the top ten. This receptor was identified in a human donor with Susac syndrome. Sequencing was carried out using CD8+ T cells from PBMCs. V gene TRBV1 combines with J gene TRBJ2-5. TRBV1 is assigned pseudogene status. This CDR3 reads CTSSQETQYF. The CDR3 DNA reads TGCACCAGCAGCCAAGAGACCCAGTACTTC.